This T cell receptor (beta chain) was retrieved from a study of CD49a tissue-resident CD8 T cells in human skin (dated by TCRdb to about 2017). Some background on the complete study: The study looked at subsets of tissue-resident memory CD8+ T cells in human skin, with the subsets defined by expression of CD49a, CD69 and CD103.

In the germline V gene, CDR1 corresponds to MGHRA and CDR2 to YSYEKL. V loses 0 bases of germline sequence and J loses 1 base, and the interval between the two ends is 18 bases. The CDR3, from cysteine to phenylalanine, totals 18 residues. The CDR3 DNA has 54 bases and is translated from base 1. A note on this clone: The clone's antigen remains unknown. Base qualities are not provided; no much larger clone lies one nucleotide away.

In sorted CD8+ T cells obtained from the blood, dermis and epidermis of roughly five healthy donors, TCR beta CDR3 regions were analysed. All TCR-sequenced donors were healthy individuals, and each provided both blood and skin samples. Sorting was used to isolate CD8+ T cell populations ahead of TCR beta sequencing. Before T cell analysis, skin was split into dermal and epidermal compartments. Library preparation was by the immunoSEQ multiplex PCR assay. Under the source paper's analysis protocol: Frequencies of TCR V beta family usage were compared among the sorted CD8+ T cell populations from blood, dermis and epidermis. Here the immuneACCESS table is served through TCRdb, limited to in-frame sequences with V and J called. Missing clones are a known gap in these copies; in checked studies unresolved V genes cover under half, and the rest lacks a known reason. That table supplies the V and J calls and clone size; D and trimming were determined from the DNA. The sample has some 1,000 clones on record, about 76% of them singletons. Roughly 25% of the sample comes from the top ten.

The sequence was obtained from a human donor in good health. The donor label of this sample is uncertain. The source material was CD103- CD8+ T cells sorted from skin dermis. The receptor chain draws on TRBV4-1 and TRBJ1-1, with the D segment identity uncertain. The DNA sequence is as follows: TGCGCCAGCAGCCAAGATTTGGTTAGCATTCGTAGGAACACTGAAGCTTTCTTT. This yields the protein CASSQDLVSIRRNTEAFF.